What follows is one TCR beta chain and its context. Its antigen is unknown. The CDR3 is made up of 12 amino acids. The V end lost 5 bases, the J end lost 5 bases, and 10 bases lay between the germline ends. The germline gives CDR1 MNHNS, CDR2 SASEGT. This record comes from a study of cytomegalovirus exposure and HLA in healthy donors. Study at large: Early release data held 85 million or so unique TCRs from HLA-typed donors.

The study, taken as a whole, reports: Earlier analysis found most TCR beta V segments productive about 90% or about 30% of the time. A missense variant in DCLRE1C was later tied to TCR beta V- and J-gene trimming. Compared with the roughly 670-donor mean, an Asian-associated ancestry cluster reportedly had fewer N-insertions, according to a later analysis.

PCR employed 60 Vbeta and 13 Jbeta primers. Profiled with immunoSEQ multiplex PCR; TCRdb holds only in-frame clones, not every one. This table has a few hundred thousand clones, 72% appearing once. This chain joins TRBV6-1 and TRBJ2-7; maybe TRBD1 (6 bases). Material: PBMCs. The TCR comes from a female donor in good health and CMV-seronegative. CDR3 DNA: TGTGCCAGCAGTTATCGGACAGACGAGCAGTACTTC. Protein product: CASSYRTDEQYF.